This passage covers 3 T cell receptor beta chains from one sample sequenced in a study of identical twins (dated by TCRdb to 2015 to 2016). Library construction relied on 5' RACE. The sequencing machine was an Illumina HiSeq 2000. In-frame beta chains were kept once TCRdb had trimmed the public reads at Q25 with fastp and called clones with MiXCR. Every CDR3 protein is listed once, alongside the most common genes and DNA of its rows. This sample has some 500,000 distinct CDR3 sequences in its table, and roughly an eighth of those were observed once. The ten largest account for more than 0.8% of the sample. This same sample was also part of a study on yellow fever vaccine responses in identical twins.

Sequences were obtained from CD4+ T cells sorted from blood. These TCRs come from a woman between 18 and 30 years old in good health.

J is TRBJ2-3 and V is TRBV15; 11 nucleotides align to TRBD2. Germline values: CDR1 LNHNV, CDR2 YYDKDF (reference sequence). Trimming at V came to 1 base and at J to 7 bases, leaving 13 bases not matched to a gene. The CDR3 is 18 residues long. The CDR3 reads CATSRGLTSGGAFHTQYF. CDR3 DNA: TGTGCCACCAGCAGAGGGCTAACTAGCGGGGGAGCATTTCATACGCAGTATTTT. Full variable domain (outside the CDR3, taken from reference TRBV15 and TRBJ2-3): DAMVIQNPRYQVTQFGKPVTLSCSQTLNHNVMYWYQQKSSQAPKLLFHYYDKDFNNEADTPDNFQSRRPNTSFCFLDIRSPGLGDTAMYLCATSRGLTSGGAFHTQYFGPGTRLTVL.

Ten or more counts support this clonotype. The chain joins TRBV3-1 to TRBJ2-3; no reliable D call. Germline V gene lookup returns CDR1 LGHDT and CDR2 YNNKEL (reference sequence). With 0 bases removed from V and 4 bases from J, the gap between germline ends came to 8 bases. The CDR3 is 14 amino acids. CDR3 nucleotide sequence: TGTGCCAGCAGCCAAGAGGTCCCCCCAGATACGCAGTATTTT. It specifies CASSQEVPPDTQYF.

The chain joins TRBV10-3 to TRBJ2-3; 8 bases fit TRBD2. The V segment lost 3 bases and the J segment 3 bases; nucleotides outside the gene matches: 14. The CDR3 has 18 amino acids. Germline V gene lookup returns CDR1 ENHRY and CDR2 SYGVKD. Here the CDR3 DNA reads TGTGCCATCAGTGAACCCCCGGAAGGGAGCGGGAGAACAGATACGCAGTATTTT. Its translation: CAISEPPEGSGRTDTQYF.